This T cell receptor beta chain was sequenced in a study of CD8 T cells in ankylosing spondylitis. TCRdb passed the 5' RACE reads through MiXCR, listing each CDR3 protein once. Of about 540,000 distinct CDR3 sequences in the sample, roughly 13% were seen once. V was cut by 5 bases and J by 0 bases, with 7 bases left in between. CDR1 SNHLY and CDR2 FYNNEI come from the germline V gene. The CDR3 spans 13 residues. Whole-study findings and limits: Certain motif variants had earlier been reported in reactive arthritis synovial fluid and blood. Within ankylosing spondylitis blood, a TCR beta motif made up of seven to nine highly homologous variants appeared to be characteristic.

Remarks on this clonotype: Its matching antigen is unknown.

This TCR was sampled from a male donor with ankylosing spondylitis. The J gene is TRBJ2-5, the V gene TRBV2; D uncertain. The specimen sequenced was blood, either unsorted or a sorted T cell fraction (not recorded which). CDR3 sequence (DNA): TGTGCCAGCAGTCCCAGGTACCAAGAGACCCAGTACTTC. Amino acid sequence: CASSPRYQETQYF.